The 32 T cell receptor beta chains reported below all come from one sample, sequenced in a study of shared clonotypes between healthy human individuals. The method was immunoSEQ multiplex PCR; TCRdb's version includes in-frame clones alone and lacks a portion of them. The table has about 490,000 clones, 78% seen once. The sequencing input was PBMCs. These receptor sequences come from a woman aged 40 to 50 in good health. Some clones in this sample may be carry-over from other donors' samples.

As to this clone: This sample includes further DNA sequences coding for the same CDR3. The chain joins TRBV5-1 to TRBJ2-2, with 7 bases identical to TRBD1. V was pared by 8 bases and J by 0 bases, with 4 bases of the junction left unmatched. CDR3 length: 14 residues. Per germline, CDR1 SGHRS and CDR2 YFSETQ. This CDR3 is CASTGTANTGELFF. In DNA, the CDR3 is TGCGCCAGTACTGGGACAGCGAACACCGGGGAGCTGTTTTTT.

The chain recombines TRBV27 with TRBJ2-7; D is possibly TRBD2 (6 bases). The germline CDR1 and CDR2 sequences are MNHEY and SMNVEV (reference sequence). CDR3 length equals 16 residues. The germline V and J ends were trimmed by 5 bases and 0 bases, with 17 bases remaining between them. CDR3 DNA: TGTGCCAGCAGTGGGTGGTTCGGTAGCGGCTCCTACGAGCAGTACTTC. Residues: CASSGWFGSGSYEQYF.

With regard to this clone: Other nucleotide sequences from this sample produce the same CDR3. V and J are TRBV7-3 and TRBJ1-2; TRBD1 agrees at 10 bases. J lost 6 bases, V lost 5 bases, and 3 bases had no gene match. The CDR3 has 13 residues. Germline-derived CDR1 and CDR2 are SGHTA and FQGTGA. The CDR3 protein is CASSPGQGDGYTF. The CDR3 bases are TGTGCCAGCAGCCCTGGACAGGGGGATGGCTACACCTTC.

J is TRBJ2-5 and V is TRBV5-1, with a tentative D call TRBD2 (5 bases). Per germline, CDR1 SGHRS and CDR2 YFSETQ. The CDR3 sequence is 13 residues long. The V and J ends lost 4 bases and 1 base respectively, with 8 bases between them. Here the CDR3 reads CASSAGIQETQYF. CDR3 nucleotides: TGCGCCAGCAGCGCGGGCATCCAAGAGACCCAGTACTTC.

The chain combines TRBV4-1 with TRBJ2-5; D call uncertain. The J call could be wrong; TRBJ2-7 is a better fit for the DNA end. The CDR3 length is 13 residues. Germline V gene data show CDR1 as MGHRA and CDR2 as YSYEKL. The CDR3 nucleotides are TGCGCCAGCAGCCAAGGGTCGGGTGGCGAGCAGTACTTC. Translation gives CASSQGSGGEQYF.

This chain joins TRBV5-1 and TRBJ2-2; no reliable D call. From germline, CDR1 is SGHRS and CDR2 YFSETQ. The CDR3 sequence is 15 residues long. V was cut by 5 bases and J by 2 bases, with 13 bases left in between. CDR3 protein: CASRRADTNTGELFF. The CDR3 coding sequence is TGCGCCAGCAGGCGCGCTGACACTAACACCGGGGAGCTGTTTTTT.

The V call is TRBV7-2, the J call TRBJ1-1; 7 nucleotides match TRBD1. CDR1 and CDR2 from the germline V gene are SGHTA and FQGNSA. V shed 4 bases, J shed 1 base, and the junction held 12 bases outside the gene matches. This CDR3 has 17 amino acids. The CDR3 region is CASSSDRVVGPNTEAFF. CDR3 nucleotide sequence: TGTGCCAGCAGCTCCGACAGGGTCGTGGGGCCGAACACTGAAGCTTTCTTT.

The CDR3 nucleotides read TGTGCCAGCAGGCCGGGACGGGAGGGCAATCAGCCCCAGCATTTT. Its translation is CASRPGREGNQPQHF. The chain uses TRBV6-5 and TRBJ1-5, with D possibly matching TRBD1 (5 bases). Between the trimmed V and J ends, which lost 6 bases and 2 bases, there was a span of 14 bases. Germline V gene lookup returns CDR1 MNHEY and CDR2 SVGAGI. The CDR3 has 15 residues.

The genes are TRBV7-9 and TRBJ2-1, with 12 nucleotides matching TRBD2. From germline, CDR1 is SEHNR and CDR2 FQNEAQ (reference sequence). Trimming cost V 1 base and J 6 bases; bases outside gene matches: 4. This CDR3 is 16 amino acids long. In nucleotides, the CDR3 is TGTGCCAGCAGCTTAGGACTAGCGGGAGTGTCCAATGAGCAGTTCTTC. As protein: CASSLGLAGVSNEQFF. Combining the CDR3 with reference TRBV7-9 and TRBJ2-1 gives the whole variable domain DTGVSQNPRHKITKRGQNVTFRCDPISEHNRLYWYRQTLGQGPEFLTYFQNEAQLEKSRLLSDRFSAERPKGSFSTLEIQRTEQGDSAMYLCASSLGLAGVSNEQFFGPGTRLTVL.

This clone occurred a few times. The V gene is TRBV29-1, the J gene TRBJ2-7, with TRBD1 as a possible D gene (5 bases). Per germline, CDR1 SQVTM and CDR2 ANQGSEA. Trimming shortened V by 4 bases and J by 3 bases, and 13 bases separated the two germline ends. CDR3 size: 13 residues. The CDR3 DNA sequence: TGCAGCGTTGGCTATGACAGCTTCTACGAGCAGTACTTC. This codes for CSVGYDSFYEQYF.

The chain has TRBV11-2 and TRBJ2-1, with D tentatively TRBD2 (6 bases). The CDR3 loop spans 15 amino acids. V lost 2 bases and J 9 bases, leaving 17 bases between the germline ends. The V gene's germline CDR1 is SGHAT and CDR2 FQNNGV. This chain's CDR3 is CASSLSLISGAEQFF. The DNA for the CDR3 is TGTGCCAGCAGCTTATCACTCATCTCGGGAGCTGAGCAGTTCTTC.

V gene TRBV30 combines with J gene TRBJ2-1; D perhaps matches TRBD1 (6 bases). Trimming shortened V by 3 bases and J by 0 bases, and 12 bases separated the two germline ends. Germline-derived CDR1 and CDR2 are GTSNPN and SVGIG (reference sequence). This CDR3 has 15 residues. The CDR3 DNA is TGTGCCTGGAGAAGGGGGAGAAGCTCCTACAATGAGCAGTTCTTC. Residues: CAWRRGRSSYNEQFF.

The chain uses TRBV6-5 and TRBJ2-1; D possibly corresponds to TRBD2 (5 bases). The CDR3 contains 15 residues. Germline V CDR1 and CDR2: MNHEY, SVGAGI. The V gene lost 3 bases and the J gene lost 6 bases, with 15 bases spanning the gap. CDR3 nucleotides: TGTGCCAGCAGTTATAGCGTAGGTGTCCCCAATGAGCAGTTCTTC. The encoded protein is CASSYSVGVPNEQFF.

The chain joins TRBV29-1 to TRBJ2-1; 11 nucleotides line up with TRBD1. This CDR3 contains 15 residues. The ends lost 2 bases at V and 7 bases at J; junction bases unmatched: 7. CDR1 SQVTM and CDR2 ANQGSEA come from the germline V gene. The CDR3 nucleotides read TGCAGCGTTGAAACGAATGGACAGGGGGCGAATGAGCAGTTCTTC. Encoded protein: CSVETNGQGANEQFF.

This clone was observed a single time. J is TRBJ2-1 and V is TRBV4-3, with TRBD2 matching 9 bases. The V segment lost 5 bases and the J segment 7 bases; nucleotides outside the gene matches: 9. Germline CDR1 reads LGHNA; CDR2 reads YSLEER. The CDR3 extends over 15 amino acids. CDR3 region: CASSFSGLAMNEQFF. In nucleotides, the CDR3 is TGCGCCAGCAGCTTTTCCGGACTAGCGATGAATGAGCAGTTCTTC.

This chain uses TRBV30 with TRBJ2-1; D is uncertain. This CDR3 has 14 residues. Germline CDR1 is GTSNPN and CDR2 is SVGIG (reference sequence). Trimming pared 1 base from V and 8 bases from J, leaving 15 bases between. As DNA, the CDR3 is TGTGCCTGGAGTGCCTTCGGCCTTCTGGATGAGCAGTTCTTC. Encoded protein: CAWSAFGLLDEQFF.

The CDR3 loop reads CASSYSIASYEQYF. The DNA of the CDR3 is TGTGCCAGCAGTTACTCGATTGCGTCGTACGAGCAGTACTTC. V and J are TRBV6-5 and TRBJ2-7; D unclear. CDR1 and CDR2 from the germline V gene are MNHEY and SVGAGI. V was trimmed by 0 bases and J by 4 bases, leaving 10 bases between them. The CDR3 is 14 amino acids.

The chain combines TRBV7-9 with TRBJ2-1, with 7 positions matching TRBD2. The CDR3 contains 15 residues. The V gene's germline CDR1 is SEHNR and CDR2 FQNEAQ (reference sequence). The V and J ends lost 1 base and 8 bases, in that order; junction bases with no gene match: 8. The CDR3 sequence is CASSLGAGEAHEQFF. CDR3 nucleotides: TGTGCCAGCAGCTTAGGGGCGGGAGAGGCCCATGAGCAGTTCTTC.

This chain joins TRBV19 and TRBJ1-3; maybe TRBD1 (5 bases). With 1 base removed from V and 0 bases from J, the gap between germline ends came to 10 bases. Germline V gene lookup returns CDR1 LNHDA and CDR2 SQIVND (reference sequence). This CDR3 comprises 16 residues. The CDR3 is CASSIVRGTSGNTIYF. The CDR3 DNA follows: TGTGCCAGTAGTATAGTTCGGGGCACCTCTGGAAACACCATATATTTT.

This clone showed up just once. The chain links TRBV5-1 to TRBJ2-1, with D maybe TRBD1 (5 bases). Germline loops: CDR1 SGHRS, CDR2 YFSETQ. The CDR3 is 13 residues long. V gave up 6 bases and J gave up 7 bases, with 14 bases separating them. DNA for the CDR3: TGCGCCAGCACAGGGTTGAGTATGAATGAGCAGTTCTTC. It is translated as CASTGLSMNEQFF.

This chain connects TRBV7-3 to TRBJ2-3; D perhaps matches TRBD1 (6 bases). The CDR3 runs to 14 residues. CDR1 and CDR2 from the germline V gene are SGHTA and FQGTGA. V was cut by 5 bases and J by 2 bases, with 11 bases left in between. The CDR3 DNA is TGTGCCAGCAGCCCAGACAGGTTCACAGATACGCAGTATTTT. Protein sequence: CASSPDRFTDTQYF.

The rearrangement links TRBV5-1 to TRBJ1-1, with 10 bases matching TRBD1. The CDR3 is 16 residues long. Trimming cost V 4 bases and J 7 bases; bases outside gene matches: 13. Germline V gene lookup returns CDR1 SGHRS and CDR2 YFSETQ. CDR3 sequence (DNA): TGCGCCAGCAGCATGGAACCACAGGGGACAGGGGTTGAAGCTTTCTTT. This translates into CASSMEPQGTGVEAFF.

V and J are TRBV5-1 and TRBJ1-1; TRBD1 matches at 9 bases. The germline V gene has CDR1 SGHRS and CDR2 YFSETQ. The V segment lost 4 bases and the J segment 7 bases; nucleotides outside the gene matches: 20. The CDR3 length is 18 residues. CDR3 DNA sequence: TGCGCCAGCAGCGGCACCTCCGGGACAGGGTTTAGAGTCGGTGAAGCTTTCTTT. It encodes CASSGTSGTGFRVGEAFF.

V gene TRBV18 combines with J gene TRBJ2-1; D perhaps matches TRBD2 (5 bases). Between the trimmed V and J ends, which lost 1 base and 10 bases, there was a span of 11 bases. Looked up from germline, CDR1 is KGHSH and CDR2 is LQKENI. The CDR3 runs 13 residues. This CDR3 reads CASSPHPREEQFF. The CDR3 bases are TGTGCCAGCTCACCACATCCTAGGGAGGAGCAGTTCTTC. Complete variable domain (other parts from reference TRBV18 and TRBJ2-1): NAGVMQNPRHLVRRRGQEARLRCSPMKGHSHVYWYRQLPEEGLKFMVYLQKENIIDESGMPKERFSAEFPKEGPSILRIQQVVRGDSAAYFCASSPHPREEQFFGPGTRLTVL.

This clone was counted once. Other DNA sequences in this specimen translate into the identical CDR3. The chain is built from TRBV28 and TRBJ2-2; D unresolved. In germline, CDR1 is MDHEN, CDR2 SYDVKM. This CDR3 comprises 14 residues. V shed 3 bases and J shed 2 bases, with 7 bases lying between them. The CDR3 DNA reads TGTGCCAGCAGTTTCTCCGTTAACACCGGGGAGCTGTTTTTT. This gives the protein CASSFSVNTGELFF.

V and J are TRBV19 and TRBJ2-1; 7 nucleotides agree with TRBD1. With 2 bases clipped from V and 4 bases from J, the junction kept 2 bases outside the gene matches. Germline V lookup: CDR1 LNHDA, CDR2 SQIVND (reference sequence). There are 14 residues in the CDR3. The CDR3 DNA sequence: TGTGCCAGTAGTATAAGGGGGCTGTACAATGAGCAGTTCTTC. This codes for CASSIRGLYNEQFF.

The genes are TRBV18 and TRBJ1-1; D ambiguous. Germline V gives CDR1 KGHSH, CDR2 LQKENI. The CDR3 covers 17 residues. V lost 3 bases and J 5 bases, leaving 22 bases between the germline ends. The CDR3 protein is CASSPLDQSGGGTEAFF. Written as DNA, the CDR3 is TGTGCCAGCTCACCGCTCGACCAGTCAGGAGGAGGGACTGAAGCTTTCTTT.

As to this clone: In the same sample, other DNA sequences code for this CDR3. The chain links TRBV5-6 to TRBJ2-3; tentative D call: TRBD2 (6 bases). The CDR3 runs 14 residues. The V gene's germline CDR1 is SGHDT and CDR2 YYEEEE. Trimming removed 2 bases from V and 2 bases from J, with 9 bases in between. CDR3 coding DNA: TGTGCCAGCAGCTTAGGAGGGCACACAGATACGCAGTATTTT. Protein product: CASSLGGHTDTQYF. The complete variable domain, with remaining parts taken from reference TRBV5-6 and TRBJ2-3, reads DAGVTQSPTHLIKTRGQQVTLRCSPKSGHDTVSWYQQALGQGPQFIFQYYEEEERQRGNFPDRFSGHQFPNYSSELNVNALLLGDSALYLCASSLGGHTDTQYFGPGTRLTVL.

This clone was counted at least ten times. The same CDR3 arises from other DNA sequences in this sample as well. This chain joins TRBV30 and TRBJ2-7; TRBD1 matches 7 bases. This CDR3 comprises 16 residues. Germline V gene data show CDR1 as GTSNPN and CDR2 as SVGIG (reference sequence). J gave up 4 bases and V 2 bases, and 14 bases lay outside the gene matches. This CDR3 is CAWSLPAGGMGYEQYF. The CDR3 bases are TGTGCCTGGAGTCTCCCGGCAGGGGGAATGGGTTACGAGCAGTACTTC.

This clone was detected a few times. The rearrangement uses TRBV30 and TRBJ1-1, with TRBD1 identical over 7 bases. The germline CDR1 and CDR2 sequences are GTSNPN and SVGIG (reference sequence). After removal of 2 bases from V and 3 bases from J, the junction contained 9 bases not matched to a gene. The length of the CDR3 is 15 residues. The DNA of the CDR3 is TGTGCCTGGAGTCCACTGACAGGGAGGTACACTGAAGCTTTCTTT. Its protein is CAWSPLTGRYTEAFF.

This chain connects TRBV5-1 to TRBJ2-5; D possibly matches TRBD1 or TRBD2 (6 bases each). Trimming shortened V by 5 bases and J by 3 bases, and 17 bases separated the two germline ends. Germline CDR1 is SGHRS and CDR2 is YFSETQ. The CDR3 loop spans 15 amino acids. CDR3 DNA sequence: TGCGCCAGCAGGTTCCTAGGGGGGTTGGAAGAGACCCAGTACTTC. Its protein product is CASRFLGGLEETQYF. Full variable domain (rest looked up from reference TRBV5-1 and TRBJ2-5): KAGVTQTPRYLIKTRGQQVTLSCSPISGHRSVSWYQQTPGQGLQFLFEYFSETQRNKGNFPGRFSGRQFSNSRSEMNVSTLELGDSALYLCASRFLGGLEETQYFGPGTRLLVL.

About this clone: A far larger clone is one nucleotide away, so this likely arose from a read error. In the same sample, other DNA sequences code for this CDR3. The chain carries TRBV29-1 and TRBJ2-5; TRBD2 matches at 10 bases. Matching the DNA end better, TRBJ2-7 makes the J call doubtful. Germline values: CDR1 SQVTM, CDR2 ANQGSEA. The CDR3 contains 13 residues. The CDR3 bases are TGCAGCGTCTCGACTAGCGGGTCATACGAGCAGTACTTC. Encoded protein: CSVSTSGSYEQYF.